The source of this T cell receptor beta chain is a study of early T cells in non-severe SARS-CoV-2 infection. CDR3 length: 18 amino acids. The V and J ends lost 4 bases and 3 bases respectively, with 22 bases between them. Germline V gives CDR1 MDHEN, CDR2 SYDVKM. There are a few counts of this clonotype. The library protocol tagged individual cDNA molecules with unique molecular identifiers. TCRdb reprocessed the 5' RACE reads with MiXCR, giving one entry per CDR3 protein. The data show about 76,000 distinct CDR3 sequences, more than 10% seen once. J is TRBJ2-1 and V is TRBV28; a possible D gene is TRBD2 (5 bases). This clonotype was sampled from an adult who was a healthcare worker with PCR-confirmed SARS-CoV-2 infection or an uninfected control (not recorded which). Sequencing was performed on whole blood. The chain's CDR3 is CASSSPPEERWVYNEQFF. The CDR3 bases are TGTGCCAGCAGTTCTCCTCCTGAGGAGCGGTGGGTCTACAATGAGCAGTTCTTC. Complete variable domain (other parts from reference TRBV28 and TRBJ2-1): DVKVTQSSRYLVKRTGEKVFLECVQDMDHENMFWYRQDPGLGLRLIYFSYDVKMKEKGDIPEGYSVSREKKERFSLILESASTNQTSMYLCASSSPPEERWVYNEQFFGPGTRLTVL.